Listed below are T cell receptor beta chains from one sample, sequenced in a study of OX40 agonist ivuxolimab in advanced cancers. Repertoires were generated with immunoSEQ multiplex PCR, while TCRdb's copy carries only in-frame clones and drops some. The sample carries some 15,000 clones, about four fifths recorded once. The sequencing used CD4+ or CD8+ T cells sorted from blood, collected in a trial of the OX40 agonist ivuxolimab. The receptors come from an adult with an advanced solid tumor such as melanoma, head and neck, liver or kidney cancer. Both conserved end residues are part of each CDR3. A clone size is listed for some rows: how often the clone was seen (once, few, many), or a class if it is expanded.

v_gene	abundance	j_gene	CDR3aa
TRBV27	-	TRBJ2-1	CASSPTTSGNEQFF
TRBV19	few	TRBJ1-2	CASTTPFLDRGEYGYTF
TRBV30	-	TRBJ2-5	CAWSVGAGGPEETQYF
TRBV27	-	TRBJ2-7	CASSLAGVSYEQYF
TRBV11-2	-	TRBJ2-7	CASSSGGWEDEQYF
TRBV7-9	-	TRBJ2-7	CASSPHSSYEQYF
TRBV27	-	TRBJ2-7	CASSTNRESYEQYF
TRBV11-2	-	TRBJ2-2	CASSLVEGRSGELFF
TRBV2	-	TRBJ2-1	CASSERGPSSSYNEQFF
TRBV19	few	TRBJ1-2	CASSGASYTF
TRBV6-1	few	TRBJ1-5	CASSEREGFNQPQHF
TRBV5-6	-	TRBJ2-1	CASSPIAGGPRNEQFF
TRBV28	-	TRBJ2-1	CASSRGVNPSPYNEQFF
TRBV6-6	-	TRBJ2-7	CASSPHYEQYF
TRBV9	once	TRBJ2-1	CASSVVSGAPNEQFF
TRBV4-1	-	TRBJ2-1	CASSAQPSGGDYNEQFF
TRBV5-1	few	TRBJ1-1	CASSLGGGPVEAFF
TRBV7-2	-	TRBJ1-2	CASSDRDREANYGYTF
TRBV4-3	-	-	CASSQETGGFMAYEQYF
TRBV7-6	-	TRBJ2-7	CASSLGGPNYEQYF
TRBV28	-	TRBJ1-2	CASSVAPRQGYGYTF
TRBV28	-	TRBJ2-1	CASSAFSGSENEQFF
TRBV6-5	few	TRBJ2-5	CASSLLGEETQYF
TRBV28	-	TRBJ1-6	CASSGPAGSPLHF
TRBV29-1	-	TRBJ2-3	CSVDPWTSGRDTDTQYF
TRBV5-5	-	TRBJ2-7	CASSLGTFVEQYF
TRBV7-8	-	TRBJ2-5	CASSPLPTGPQETQYF
TRBV28	-	TRBJ2-5	CASSPLAGEETQYF
TRBV13	-	TRBJ1-5	CASSLTGGEFAQPQHF
TRBV28	-	TRBJ2-5	CASSHQPGPQETQYF
TRBV9	-	TRBJ1-5	CASSVEGNSNQPQHF
TRBV18	-	TRBJ2-3	CASSPPEVTGAQIDTQYF
TRBV7-9	-	TRBJ2-7	CASSPPGGSYEQYF
TRBV27	-	TRBJ2-7	CASSLVGGNTEQYF
TRBV28	-	TRBJ1-5	CASSLWKTDSRNQPQHF
TRBV9	-	TRBJ1-1	CASSSDGLNTEAFF
TRBV18	-	TRBJ2-2	CASSPPEPGRGLGGELFF
TRBV6-1	-	TRBJ1-6	CASSEGLEGGGFLYNSPLHF
TRBV13	-	TRBJ1-1	CASSLAGTEAFF
TRBV6-4	-	TRBJ2-7	CASGLRTGYEQYF
TRBV28	-	TRBJ1-4	CASSFRTEATNEKLFF
TRBV5-6	-	TRBJ2-2	CASSLGRWRAGELFF
TRBV14	-	TRBJ2-1	CASSQDYGGYNEQFF
TRBV18	-	TRBJ2-1	CASSPPTSGRNEQFF
TRBV7-9	few	TRBJ2-7	CASSPSSYEQYF
TRBV6-5	-	TRBJ1-2	CASSYGTTAYGYTF
TRBV7-3	-	TRBJ2-3	CASSRGTADTQYF
TRBV29-1	-	TRBJ2-7	CSVGYGYEQYF
TRBV13	once	TRBJ2-1	CASSSAPGTMFHEQFF
TRBV6-5	-	TRBJ2-7	CASSYLPGPLEQYF
TRBV4-3	-	TRBJ2-7	CASSQASGAGYEQYF
TRBV15	medium-sized	TRBJ1-4	CATSRDRQAAEKLFF
TRBV6-6	once	TRBJ1-2	CASSTRGGWEYGYTF
TRBV6-6	few	TRBJ1-2	CASSLNWELANYGYTF